Reported below is one T cell receptor (beta chain). Its cognate antigen is unknown. The CDR3 extends over 14 amino acids. The V segment lost 1 base and the J segment 2 bases; nucleotides outside the gene matches: 2. Germline V gene lookup returns CDR1 SGHTA and CDR2 FQGNSA. The data originate from a study of cytomegalovirus exposure and HLA in healthy donors. Study context: A prior study identified over 100 million unique TCR beta sequences from some 180 million T cells.

Study results and limitations: Differences between HLA loci emerged in a later analysis of TCR association rates, with DRB1 most and HLA-C fewest. Immune exposure data for these donors was limited to CMV serostatus.

13 Jbeta primers and 60 Vbeta primers were used for the PCR. TCRdb keeps only in-frame clones here, not all; method: immunoSEQ multiplex PCR. The sample lists 150,000 or so clones, around 80% occurring once. Sampled while nominally healthy, donors likely had unrecorded immune exposures. The chain is built from TRBV7-2 and TRBJ2-7; 7 bases map to TRBD1. The receptor's source is a middle-aged man in good health and CMV-seronegative. The specimen was PBMCs. CDR3 in amino acids: CASSLGDSTYEQYF. CDR3 sequence (DNA): TGTGCCAGCAGCTTAGGGGACAGTACCTACGAGCAGTACTTC.